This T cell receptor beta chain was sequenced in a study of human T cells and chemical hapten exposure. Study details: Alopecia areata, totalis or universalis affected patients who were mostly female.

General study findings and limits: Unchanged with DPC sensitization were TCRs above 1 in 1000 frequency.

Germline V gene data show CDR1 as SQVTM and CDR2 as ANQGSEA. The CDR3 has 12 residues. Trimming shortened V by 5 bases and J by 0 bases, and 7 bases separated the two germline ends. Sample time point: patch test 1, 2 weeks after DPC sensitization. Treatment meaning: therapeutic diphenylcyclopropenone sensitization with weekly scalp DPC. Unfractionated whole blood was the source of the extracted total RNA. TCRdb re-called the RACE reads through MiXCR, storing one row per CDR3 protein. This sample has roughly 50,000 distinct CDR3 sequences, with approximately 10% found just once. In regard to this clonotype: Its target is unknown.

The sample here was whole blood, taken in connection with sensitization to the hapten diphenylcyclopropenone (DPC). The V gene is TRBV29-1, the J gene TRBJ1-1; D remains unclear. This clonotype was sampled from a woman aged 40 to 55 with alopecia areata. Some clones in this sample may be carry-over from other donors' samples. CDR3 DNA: TGCAGCGTTATAAGATTGAACACTGAAGCTTTCTTT. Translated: CSVIRLNTEAFF.